This entry is about one T cell receptor (beta chain). No cognate antigen has been identified for it. The germline gene is not matched at one end of the junction; a read error may be the cause. Reading the germline V gene (reference sequence) gives CDR1 SSHAT and CDR2 FNYEAQ. Including cysteine and phenylalanine, the CDR3 has 13 amino acids. Of the read, only the CDR3 DNA is kept; its 39 bases are in frame from base 1. Collaborating institutions collected whole blood in K2EDTA tubes following their own protocols. For TCRbeta analysis, collaborators shipped samples in one of three forms: frozen whole blood, isolated PBMCs, or DNA extracted from either of those sample types. TCRbeta CDR3 regions were amplified from genomic DNA using the immunoSEQ Assay, a bias-controlled multiplex PCR. In the original analysis: Within the assay, amplification of reference gene primers was used to estimate how many nucleated cells each sample contained. To quantify the absolute abundance of each unique TCRbeta CDR3 rearrangement, sequence reads were collapsed and filtered. For each sample, productive Simpson clonality was calculated as the square root of Simpson's diversity index over productive rearrangements. TCRdb took this table from immuneACCESS and kept in-frame rearrangements with V and J called. Such tables lack part of the clones; where checked against another copy, unresolved V genes explain under half of the gap, and the rest is unexplained. V and J calls and clone size are those listed in that table; D and trimming were worked out from the DNA. Present in this sample are fewer than 60,000 clones, roughly 82% of which were seen just once. 20% to 25% of the sample is held by the ten biggest clonotypes.

The sample is drawn from a study of blood T cell repertoires in COVID-19 (TCRdb year 2020). With regard to the full study: The collaborator samples originated in the United States, Italy and Spain and spanned the acute and convalescent phases of COVID-19. HLA class I and class II types, where available, came from metadata supplied by the sample provider rather than from assay-based typing. The repertoires were released in a freely available public database meant as a resource for research on the immune response to SARS-CoV-2. Subjects who had been exposed to COVID-19, were actively infected with it, or had recovered from it provided the deeply sampled blood TCRbeta repertoires that made up the dataset. Samples were obtained from the ongoing ImmuneRACE study (first 160 participants) and from 1,254 subjects provided by 6 global collaborators. The prospective study material was composed of cDNA or gDNA derived from T cells, B-cell-depleted T cells, or PBMCs. Nearly every sample came with metadata listing a de-identified subject ID, COVID-19 status, age in years and sex.

Findings and caveats that apply to the study as a whole: How much clinical and demographic metadata was included differed by source and by participant, and the metadata was provided uncurated.

Sequencing input: peripheral blood. The sequence came from an elderly woman with acute or convalescent COVID-19. This receptor chain uses TRBV7-7 and TRBJ2-2; confidence is insufficient to name the D gene. The sequence in DNA is TGTGCTAGCAGCCCAGGGAACACCGGGGAGCTGTTTTTT. This yields the protein CASSPGNTGELFF.